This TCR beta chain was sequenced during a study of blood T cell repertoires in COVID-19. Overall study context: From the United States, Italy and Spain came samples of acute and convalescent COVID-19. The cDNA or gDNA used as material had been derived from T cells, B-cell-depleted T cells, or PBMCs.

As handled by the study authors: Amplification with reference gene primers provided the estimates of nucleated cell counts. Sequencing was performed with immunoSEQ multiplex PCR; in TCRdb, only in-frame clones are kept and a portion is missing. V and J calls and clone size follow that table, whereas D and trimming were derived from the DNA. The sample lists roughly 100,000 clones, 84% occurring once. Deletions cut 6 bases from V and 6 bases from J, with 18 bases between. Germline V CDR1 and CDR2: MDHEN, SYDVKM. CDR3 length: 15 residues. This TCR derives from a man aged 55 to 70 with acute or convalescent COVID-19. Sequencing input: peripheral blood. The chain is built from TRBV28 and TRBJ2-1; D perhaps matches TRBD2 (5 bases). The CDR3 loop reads CASSTRRRLANEQFF. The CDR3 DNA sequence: TGTGCCAGCAGCACCCGGAGGAGATTGGCCAATGAGCAGTTCTTC.